This entry lists 30 T cell receptor beta chains sequenced from one sample in a study of cytomegalovirus exposure and HLA in healthy donors. PCR employed 60 Vbeta and 13 Jbeta primers. Profiling relied on immunoSEQ multiplex PCR, and the TCRdb table lists in-frame clones only, not all of them. The repertoire includes under 150,000 clones, less than 9.5% of them detected once, and 1.5% to 2% sits in the top ten. The specimen sequenced was PBMCs. The receptors originated from a male donor in good health and CMV-seronegative.

This chain joins TRBV2 and TRBJ1-1; D is unresolved. The germline V gene encodes CDR1 SNHLY and CDR2 FYNNEI. CDR3 length: 12 residues. Deletions cut 3 bases from V and 5 bases from J, with 7 bases between. CDR3 DNA: TGTGCCAGCAGTGATTTACAGACTGAAGCTTTCTTT. Its translation: CASSDLQTEAFF.

Only a few counts were recorded for this clone. This chain connects TRBV7-3 to TRBJ2-5, with D uncertain. Germline-derived CDR1 and CDR2 are SGHTA and FQGTGA. The CDR3 runs to 13 residues. Trimming stripped 2 bases from V and 2 bases from J, with 6 bases between. The CDR3 sequence: CASSLYGQETQYF. CDR3 nucleotides: TGTGCCAGCAGCTTATACGGGCAAGAGACCCAGTACTTC.

This clone was seen only a few times. Here the CDR3 DNA reads TGTGCCAGCAGCTTAGAGCCCTACGAGCAGTACTTC. It codes for CASSLEPYEQYF. The gene calls are TRBV7-6 and TRBJ2-7, with unresolved D. This CDR3 has 12 amino acids. Per germline, CDR1 SGHVS and CDR2 FNYEAQ. V lost 1 base, J lost 2 bases, and 3 bases lay in between.

There are a few counts of this clone. The chain employs TRBV2 and TRBJ2-5; D is possibly TRBD1 (6 bases). TRBJ2-7 explains the end of the DNA better; the J call may be wrong. The CDR3 is 14 amino acids. Germline lookup yields CDR1 SNHLY and CDR2 FYNNEI. The CDR3 nucleotides read TGTGCCAGCATCGGGACACCCTACTCCTACGAGCAGTACTTC. Protein: CASIGTPYSYEQYF.

The CDR3: CASSPARGTSTDTQYF. The DNA for the CDR3 is TGTGCCAGCAGCCCTGCCAGAGGAACTAGCACAGATACGCAGTATTTT. The V and J genes are TRBV11-2 and TRBJ2-3; no firm D call. Germline-derived CDR1 and CDR2 are SGHAT and FQNNGV. V was pared by 5 bases and J by 0 bases, with 15 bases between. The CDR3 consists of 16 residues.

The chain combines TRBV6-1 with TRBJ2-2; 8 bases match TRBD2. Per the germline V gene, CDR1 is MNHNS and CDR2 is SASEGT. With V trimmed by 4 bases and J by 6 bases, 10 bases remained unmatched. The CDR3 is 16 amino acids. CDR3 DNA: TGTGCCAGCAGTGTGGGTGGGACTAGAAAGGCCGGGGAGCTGTTTTTT. Residues: CASSVGGTRKAGELFF.

A few counts support this clone. This rearrangement joins TRBV27 to TRBJ2-5; D perhaps matches TRBD2 (6 bases). V dropped 5 bases and J dropped 4 bases, with 23 bases sitting between them. Germline V lookup: CDR1 MNHEY, CDR2 SMNVEV (reference sequence). The CDR3 contains 17 residues. CDR3 residues: CASSPRPQTPGGETQYF. The DNA of the CDR3 is TGTGCCAGCAGTCCACGACCACAGACCCCCGGGGGAGAGACCCAGTACTTC.

The gene calls are TRBV5-1 and TRBJ2-2; TRBD2 agrees at 8 bases. V trimming: 4 bases; J trimming: 1 base; junction bases outside the gene matches: 15. Germline CDR1 is SGHRS and CDR2 is YFSETQ. The CDR3 is made up of 19 amino acids. CDR3 DNA sequence: TGCGCCAGCAGCATCGGGGACCGCATCACTAGCGGGAACACCGGGGAGCTGTTTTTT. It yields the protein CASSIGDRITSGNTGELFF.

This clone was seen more than once but under ten times. This chain links TRBV6-5 with TRBJ2-7; D is possibly TRBD1 (5 bases). Germline lookup yields CDR1 MNHEY and CDR2 SVGAGI. The CDR3 length is 12 residues. Trimming cost V 6 bases and J 2 bases, with 8 bases left between them. CDR3 sequence: CASSSTAYEQYF. The CDR3 nucleotides read TGTGCCAGCAGCTCGACAGCCTACGAGCAGTACTTC.

The chain recombines TRBV9 with TRBJ2-7; no definite D call. Looked up from germline, CDR1 is SGDLS and CDR2 is YYNGEE. This CDR3 is 14 amino acids long. V shed 3 bases and J shed 3 bases, with 13 bases lying between them. The CDR3 protein is CASSGSGRNYEQYF. CDR3 in DNA: TGTGCCAGCAGCGGATCCGGCAGGAACTACGAGCAGTACTTC.

This clone appeared a few times. The V call is TRBV29-1, the J call TRBJ1-1; TRBD1 aligns across 9 bases. V shed 0 bases, J shed 3 bases, and the junction held 14 bases outside the gene matches. This CDR3 comprises 18 residues. CDR1 and CDR2 from the germline V gene are SQVTM and ANQGSEA. In DNA form, the CDR3 reads TGCAGCGTTGAAGAGGGACACGGGGACAGGGCTTTGGACACTGAAGCTTTCTTT. Amino acid sequence: CSVEEGHGDRALDTEAFF.

The V gene is TRBV6-1, the J gene TRBJ2-3; 10 bases align to TRBD2. V shed 6 bases and J 2 bases; nucleotides not matched to a gene: 2. Germline V gene lookup returns CDR1 MNHNS and CDR2 SASEGT. CDR3 length equals 14 residues. The CDR3 loop reads CASSGLADTDTQYF. Written as DNA, the CDR3 is TGTGCCAGCAGCGGACTAGCGGACACAGATACGCAGTATTTT.

This clone was seen only a few times. This chain uses TRBV28 with TRBJ2-7; the match to TRBD2 covers 11 bases. Germline V lookup: CDR1 MDHEN, CDR2 SYDVKM. V shed 2 bases, J shed 4 bases, and the junction held 7 bases outside the gene matches. The CDR3 has 16 residues. This chain's CDR3 is CASSLSTSGRWYEQYF. CDR3 in DNA: TGTGCCAGCAGTTTAAGTACTAGCGGGAGATGGTACGAGCAGTACTTC. The variable domain in full, with the rest retrieved from reference TRBV28 and TRBJ2-7, is DVKVTQSSRYLVKRTGEKVFLECVQDMDHENMFWYRQDPGLGLRLIYFSYDVKMKEKGDIPEGYSVSREKKERFSLILESASTNQTSMYLCASSLSTSGRWYEQYFGPGTRLTVT.

This clone was seen only a few times. This chain uses TRBV5-6 with TRBJ1-4; 7 bases agree with TRBD1. Germline-derived CDR1 and CDR2 are SGHDT and YYEEEE. With V trimmed by 2 bases and J by 3 bases, 7 bases remained unmatched. There are 16 residues in the CDR3. Here the CDR3 DNA reads TGTGCCAGCAGCTTTAAGGACGGGACAGCTAATGAAAAACTGTTTTTT. Translating gives CASSFKDGTANEKLFF.

This clone was recorded a few times. The rearrangement uses TRBV7-2 and TRBJ2-3, with 7 bases fitting TRBD1. J lost 2 bases, V lost 5 bases, and 7 bases had no gene match. Looked up from germline, CDR1 is SGHTA and CDR2 is FQGNSA. This CDR3 is built from 15 residues. The CDR3, as DNA: TGTGCCAGCAGCCCCCGCGACAGGGCCACAGATACGCAGTATTTT. It codes for CASSPRDRATDTQYF.

This clone has more than one count but fewer than ten. The V gene is TRBV29-1, the J gene TRBJ2-1; TRBD2 agrees at 12 bases. CDR1 is SQVTM and CDR2 is ANQGSEA in the germline V gene. This CDR3 is built from 16 residues. The J segment lost 8 bases and the V segment lost 5 bases, leaving 13 bases of the junction unmatched. CDR3 protein: CSVSPRLAGGLDEQFF. CDR3 nucleotides: TGCAGCGTTAGTCCCCGCCTAGCGGGAGGGTTGGATGAGCAGTTCTTC.

Here the CDR3 reads CASSHRKGKNTEAFF. The CDR3 region has the DNA TGCGCCAGCAGCCACCGAAAGGGGAAGAACACTGAAGCTTTCTTT. This chain joins TRBV4-1 and TRBJ1-1; a weak D match, TRBD1 (5 bases). Trimming stripped 3 bases from V and 1 base from J, with 12 bases between. Germline loops: CDR1 MGHRA, CDR2 YSYEKL. The CDR3 length is 15 residues.

This clone was counted a few times. The chain has TRBV29-1 and TRBJ1-1; TRBD1 might be the D (5 bases). The CDR3 runs 13 residues. Deletions cut 4 bases from V and 4 bases from J, with 13 bases between. Looked up from germline, CDR1 is SQVTM and CDR2 is ANQGSEA. Written as DNA, the CDR3 is TGCAGCGTTGGGGGCGGGAAGGGCACTGAAGCTTTCTTT. Translation gives CSVGGGKGTEAFF.

The J gene is TRBJ2-1, the V gene TRBV27; 12 nucleotides agree with TRBD2. Trimming cost V 2 bases and J 10 bases; bases outside gene matches: 9. Germline lookup yields CDR1 MNHEY and CDR2 SMNVEV (reference sequence). The CDR3 covers 16 residues. CDR3 nucleotides: TGTGCCAGCAGTTTACTAGCGGGAGGGCCGGGGGGGGAGCAGTTCTTC. It translates to CASSLLAGGPGGEQFF.

V is TRBV7-3 and J is TRBJ2-3, with 7 bases fitting TRBD2. The CDR3 covers 14 residues. Per germline, CDR1 SGHTA and CDR2 FQGTGA. The trim removed 3 bases at V and 5 bases at J, leaving 5 bases unmatched. The DNA of the CDR3 is TGTGCCAGCAGCTTCGGACTAGGAGGAGATACGCAGTATTTT. Protein sequence: CASSFGLGGDTQYF.

This clone was detected a few times. The rearrangement uses TRBV6-1 and TRBJ2-3; 11 nucleotides align to TRBD2. With V trimmed by 5 bases and J by 4 bases, 5 bases remained unmatched. CDR1 MNHNS and CDR2 SASEGT come from the germline V gene. The CDR3 is 15 amino acids. The DNA for the CDR3 is TGTGCCAGCAGTTTTAGCGGGAGGGTCCCAGATACGCAGTATTTT. The encoded protein is CASSFSGRVPDTQYF.

The chain has TRBV21-1 and TRBJ2-1; TRBD2 was called by the table and not checked on the DNA. TRBV21-1 is recorded as a pseudogene. The CDR3 has 19 amino acids. CDR3 sequence: CASSKALAGGLKPYNEQFF. The CDR3 DNA reads TGTGCCAGCAGCAAAGCGCTAGCGGGAGGGCTGAAACCCTACAATGAGCAGTTCTTC.

This clone was detected only a few times. The chain recombines TRBV14 with TRBJ2-1; D gene ambiguous. The CDR3 runs 14 residues. Trimming took 3 bases from V and 4 from J, leaving 10 bases between them. CDR1 is SGHDN, CDR2 FVKESK, per germline. The CDR3 DNA follows: TGTGCCAGCAGCCACCCCGGTATTTACAATGAGCAGTTCTTC. It codes for CASSHPGIYNEQFF.

The chain combines TRBV7-9 with TRBJ2-7; maybe TRBD2 (5 bases). This CDR3 spans 12 amino acids. Deletions cut 4 bases from V and 4 bases from J, with 8 bases between. Germline CDR1 SEHNR, CDR2 FQNEAQ (reference sequence). The CDR3 is CASSWSGYEQYF. The CDR3 DNA sequence: TGTGCCAGCAGCTGGTCGGGATACGAGCAGTACTTC.

This chain links TRBV7-9 with TRBJ1-1; D remains ambiguous. V lost 3 bases and J lost 5, with 10 bases in between. Germline-derived CDR1 and CDR2 are SEHNR and FQNEAQ (reference sequence). The CDR3 spans 13 residues. Here the CDR3 DNA reads TGTGCCAGCAGCTTTTACGAGAATACTGAAGCTTTCTTT. Residues: CASSFYENTEAFF.

The chain recombines TRBV5-1 with TRBJ2-3, with 9 bases matching TRBD2. After removal of 3 bases from V and 0 bases from J, the junction contained 8 bases not matched to a gene. This CDR3 contains 17 residues. Per the germline V gene, CDR1 is SGHRS and CDR2 is YFSETQ. The CDR3 region is CASSSIPSGISTDTQYF. The CDR3 DNA sequence: TGCGCCAGCAGCTCGATCCCTAGCGGGATAAGCACAGATACGCAGTATTTT.

The CDR3 DNA reads as TGTGCCAGCCACGCCCGGAGAGACTCCCCTATTTACACCTTC. Protein sequence: CASHARRDSPIYTF. The chain joins TRBV28 to TRBJ1-2; D not resolved. Germline CDR1 and CDR2: MDHEN and SYDVKM. The CDR3 is made up of 14 amino acids. The V and J ends lost 8 bases and 11 bases respectively, with 24 bases between them.

This clone was counted only a few times. The chain uses TRBV7-2 and TRBJ1-5; 8 nucleotides agree with TRBD1. Germline V gene data show CDR1 as SGHTA and CDR2 as FQGNSA. The CDR3 totals 14 residues. The trim removed 4 bases at V and 3 bases at J, leaving 2 bases unmatched. The CDR3 DNA reads TGTGCCAGCAGCTGGACAGGGCACAATCAGCCCCAGCATTTT. Its protein product is CASSWTGHNQPQHF.

The J gene is TRBJ2-3, the V gene TRBV18; a weak D match, TRBD1 (6 bases). The germline V gene has CDR1 KGHSH and CDR2 LQKENI. The CDR3 has 19 amino acids. V dropped 6 bases and J dropped 0 bases, with 25 bases sitting between them. In DNA, the CDR3 is TGTGCCAGCTCGCCTTTTTCCACAAAGGACAGAGATAGCACAGATACGCAGTATTTT. This sequence encodes CASSPFSTKDRDSTDTQYF. The complete variable domain, with remaining parts taken from reference TRBV18 and TRBJ2-3, reads NAGVMQNPRHLVRRRGQEARLRCSPMKGHSHVYWYRQLPEEGLKFMVYLQKENIIDESGMPKERFSAEFPKEGPSILRIQQVVRGDSAAYFCASSPFSTKDRDSTDTQYFGPGTRLTVL.

CDR3 nucleotide sequence: TGCGCCAGCAGCCAAGTAACGGGGACAGTCTATGGCTACACCTTC. Protein product: CASSQVTGTVYGYTF. This sequence joins TRBV4-3 and TRBJ1-2; the match to TRBD1 covers 7 bases. Trimming took 1 base from V and 4 from J; bases not matched to a gene: 6. Germline CDR1 and CDR2: LGHNA and YSLEER. The CDR3 loop spans 15 amino acids.